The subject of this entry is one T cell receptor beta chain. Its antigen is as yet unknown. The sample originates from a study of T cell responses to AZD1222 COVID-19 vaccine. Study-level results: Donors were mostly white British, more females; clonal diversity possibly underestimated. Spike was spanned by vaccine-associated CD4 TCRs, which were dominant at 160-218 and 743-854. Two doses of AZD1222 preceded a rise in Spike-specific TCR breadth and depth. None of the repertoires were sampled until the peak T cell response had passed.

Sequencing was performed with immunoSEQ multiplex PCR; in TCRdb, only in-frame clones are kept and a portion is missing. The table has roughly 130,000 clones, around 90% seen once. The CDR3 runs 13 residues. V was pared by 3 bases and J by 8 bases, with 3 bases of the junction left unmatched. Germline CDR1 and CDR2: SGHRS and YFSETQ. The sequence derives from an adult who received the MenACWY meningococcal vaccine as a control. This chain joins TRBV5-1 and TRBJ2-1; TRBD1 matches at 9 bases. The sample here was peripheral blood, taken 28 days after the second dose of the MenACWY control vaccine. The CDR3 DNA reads TGCGCCAGCAGCTCGGGACAGGGCGATGAGCAGTTCTTC. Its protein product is CASSSGQGDEQFF.